This T cell receptor (beta chain) was identified in a study of blood T cell repertoires in COVID-19. Study-wide background: Material from acute and convalescent COVID-19 was sourced from the United States, Italy and Spain. Sources were T cells, B-cell-depleted T cells, or PBMCs; the material itself was cDNA or gDNA.

Trimming took 4 bases from V and 7 from J; bases not matched to a gene: 3. CDR1 and CDR2 from the germline V gene are SGHRS and YFSETQ. The CDR3 is 12 amino acids. Authors' analysis steps: Reference gene primer amplification in the assay estimated nucleated cell counts. Clones were read by immunoSEQ multiplex PCR, and TCRdb kept only the in-frame ones, dropping some. V and J calls and clone size come straight from that table; D and trimming were deduced from the DNA. The sample records over 100,000 clones, approximately 87% being singletons. The sequenced sample was peripheral blood. The sequence derives from a woman in her sixties with acute or convalescent COVID-19. V is TRBV5-1 and J is TRBJ1-2; 8 bases fit TRBD1. DNA for the CDR3: TGCGCCAGCAGCCTAGGACAGGGTGGCTACACCTTC. Translating it yields CASSLGQGGYTF.